This paragraph reports one T cell receptor beta chain. The length of the CDR3 is 14 residues. V gave up 8 bases and J gave up 4 bases, with 17 bases separating them. Germline CDR1 is MNHEY and CDR2 is SVGAGI. The data are from a study of cytomegalovirus exposure and HLA in healthy donors. The PCR employed 60 Vbeta primers together with 13 Jbeta primers. Clones were read by immunoSEQ multiplex PCR, and TCRdb kept only the in-frame ones, dropping some. This sample contains about 49,000 clones. This sequence joins TRBV6-5 and TRBJ1-2; maybe TRBD1 (5 bases). Input material: PBMCs. The TCR comes from a man aged 18 to 30 in good health and CMV-seropositive. CDR3 bases: TGTGCCAGCGCCCCCGAGGAGGGGACCTATGGCTACACCTTC. It codes for CASAPEEGTYGYTF.